This T cell receptor beta chain was profiled in a study of T-cell reconstitution after alpha-beta-depleted transplantation in children. Preparation of the TCRbeta library involved a method that used unique molecular identifiers. One entry per CDR3 protein results from TCRdb running MiXCR on the PCR reads. Of hundreds of thousands of distinct CDR3 sequences listed, roughly an eighth were seen once; the top ten hold under 7%. Germline-derived CDR1 and CDR2 are SGHRS and YFSETQ. This CDR3 has 15 amino acids. Trimming took off 1 base at V and 8 bases at J, with 16 bases between the two ends. This clonotype was sampled from a human donor who donated a stem cell graft to a child with combined immunodeficiency. V and J are TRBV5-1 and TRBJ2-1, with D possibly called TRBD1 or TRBD2 (5 bases each). This specimen consisted of PBMCs from the stem cell graft donor, obtained from the stem cell graft. In DNA form, the CDR3 reads TGCGCCAGCAGCTTGCAGGGTCAGCGGTACGATGAGCAGTTCTTC. Amino acids: CASSLQGQRYDEQFF.